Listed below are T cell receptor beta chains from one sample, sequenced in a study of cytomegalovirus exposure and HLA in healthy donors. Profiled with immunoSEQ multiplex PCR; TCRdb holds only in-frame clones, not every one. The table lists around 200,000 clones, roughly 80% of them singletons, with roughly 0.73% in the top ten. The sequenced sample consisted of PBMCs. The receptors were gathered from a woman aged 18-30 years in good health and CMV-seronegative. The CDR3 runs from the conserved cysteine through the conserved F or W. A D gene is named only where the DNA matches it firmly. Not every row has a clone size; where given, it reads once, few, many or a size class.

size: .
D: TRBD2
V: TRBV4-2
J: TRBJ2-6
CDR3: CASSQDSLAGEGSGANVLTF
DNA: TGTGCCAGCAGCCAAGATTCACTAGCGGGAGAAGGGTCTGGGGCCAACGTCCTGACTTTC

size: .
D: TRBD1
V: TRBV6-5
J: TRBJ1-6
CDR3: CASSYLGTVRDSPLHF
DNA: TGTGCCAGCAGTTACCTAGGGACAGTCAGGGATTCACCCCTCCACTTT

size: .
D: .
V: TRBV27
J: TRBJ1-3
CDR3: CASSWGGGPGNTIYF
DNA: TGTGCCAGCAGTTGGGGAGGGGGTCCTGGAAACACCATATATTTT

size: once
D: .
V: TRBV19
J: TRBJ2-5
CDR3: CASSVLVEETQYF
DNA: TGTGCCAGTAGTGTTTTAGTGGAAGAGACCCAGTACTTC

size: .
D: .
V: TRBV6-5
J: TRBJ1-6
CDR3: CASSFTVQGSPLHF
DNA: TGTGCCAGCAGTTTTACCGTACAGGGTTCACCCCTCCACTTT

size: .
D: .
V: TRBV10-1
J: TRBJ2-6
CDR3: CASSDGIDPGGLTF
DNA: TGCGCCAGCAGTGACGGCATCGACCCGGGTGGACTGACTTTC

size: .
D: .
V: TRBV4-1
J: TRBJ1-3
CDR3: CASSQDPGQGPASNSGNTIYF
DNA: TGCGCCAGCAGCCAAGATCCGGGACAAGGTCCGGCAAGTAACTCTGGAAACACCATATATTTT

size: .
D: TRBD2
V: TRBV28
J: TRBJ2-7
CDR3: CASSVEAAGQGYEQYF
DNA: TGTGCCAGCAGTGTGGAGGCAGCGGGGCAAGGATACGAGCAGTACTTC

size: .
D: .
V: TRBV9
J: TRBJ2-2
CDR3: CASSVGGGNTGELFF
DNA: TGTGCCAGCAGCGTAGGAGGGGGGAACACCGGGGAGCTGTTTTTT

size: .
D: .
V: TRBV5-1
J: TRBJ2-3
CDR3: CASSLVGGGGTDTQYF
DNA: TGCGCCAGCAGCTTGGTCGGGGGAGGTGGAACAGATACGCAGTATTTT

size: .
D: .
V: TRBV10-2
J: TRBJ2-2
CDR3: CASSGGLPTNTGELFF
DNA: TGCGCCAGCAGTGGGGGCCTACCTACGAACACCGGGGAGCTGTTTTTT

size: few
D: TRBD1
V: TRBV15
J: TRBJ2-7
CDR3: CATSSSGTGHSEQYF
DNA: TGTGCCACCAGCTCCTCCGGGACAGGGCATAGCGAGCAGTACTTC

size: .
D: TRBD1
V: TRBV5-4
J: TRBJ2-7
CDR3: CASSRGHRGSYEQYF
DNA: TGTGCCAGCAGCCGAGGTCACAGGGGATCCTACGAGCAGTACTTC

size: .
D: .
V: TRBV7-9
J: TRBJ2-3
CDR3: CASSLSRGSDTQYF
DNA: TGTGCCAGCAGCTTAAGCAGGGGCTCAGATACGCAGTATTTT

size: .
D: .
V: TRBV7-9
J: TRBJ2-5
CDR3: CASSLTHLKQETQYF
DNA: TGTGCCAGCAGCTTAACCCACTTGAAACAAGAGACCCAGTACTTC

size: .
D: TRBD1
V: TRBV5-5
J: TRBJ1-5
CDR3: CASSRQGDSNQPQHF
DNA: TGTGCCAGCAGTCGACAGGGGGATAGCAATCAGCCCCAGCATTTT

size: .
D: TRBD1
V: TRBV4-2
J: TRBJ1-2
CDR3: CASSPGQPYGYTF
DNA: TGTGCCAGCAGTCCGGGACAGCCCTATGGCTACACCTTC

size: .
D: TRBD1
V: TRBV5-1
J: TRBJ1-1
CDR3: CASSMDRGQIPTEAFF
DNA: TGCGCCAGCAGCATGGACAGGGGGCAAATTCCCACTGAAGCTTTCTTT

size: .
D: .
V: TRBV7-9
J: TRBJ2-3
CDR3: CASSLSSAGTDTQYF
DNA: TGTGCCAGCAGCTTATCCTCCGCAGGGACAGATACGCAGTATTTT

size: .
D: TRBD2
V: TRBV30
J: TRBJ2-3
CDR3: CAWSGGLAGSDTQYF
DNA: TGTGCCTGGAGTGGGGGACTAGCGGGGTCAGATACGCAGTATTTT

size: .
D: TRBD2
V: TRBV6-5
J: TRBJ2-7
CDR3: CASSRGLAGAYEQYF
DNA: TGTGCCAGCAGTCGGGGACTAGCGGGCGCCTACGAGCAGTACTTC

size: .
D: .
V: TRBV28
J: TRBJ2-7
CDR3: CASSFTSSYEQYF
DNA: TGTGCCAGCAGTTTCACTAGCTCTTACGAGCAGTACTTC

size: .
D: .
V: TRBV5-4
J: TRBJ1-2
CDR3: CASSLDIDRLQAF
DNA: TGTGCCAGCAGCTTGGATATAGACAGGCTCCAGGCCTTC

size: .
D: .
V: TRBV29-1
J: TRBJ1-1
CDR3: CSVARTAEAFF
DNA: TGCAGCGTGGCCAGGACAGCTGAAGCTTTCTTT

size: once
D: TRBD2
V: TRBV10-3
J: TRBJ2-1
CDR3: CAAQPGGSLNEQFF
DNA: TGTGCCGCTCAACCGGGGGGTAGCCTCAATGAGCAGTTCTTC

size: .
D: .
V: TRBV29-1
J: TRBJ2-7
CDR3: CSVEGGYEQYF
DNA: TGCAGCGTTGAAGGGGGCTACGAGCAGTACTTC

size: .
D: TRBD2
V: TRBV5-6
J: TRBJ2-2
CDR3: CASSRNGGAGTGELFF
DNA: TGTGCCAGCAGCCGGAACGGGGGGGCAGGCACCGGGGAGCTGTTTTTT

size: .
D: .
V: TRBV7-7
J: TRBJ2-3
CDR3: CASSPETVWADTQYF
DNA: TGTGCCAGCAGCCCAGAGACAGTCTGGGCAGATACGCAGTATTTT

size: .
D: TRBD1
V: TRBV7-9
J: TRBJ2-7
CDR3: CASSRTGGDYEQYF
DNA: TGTGCCAGCAGCAGGACAGGGGGCGACTACGAGCAGTACTTC

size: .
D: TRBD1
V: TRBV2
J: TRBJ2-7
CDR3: CASTWDRAYEQYF
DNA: TGTGCCAGCACCTGGGACAGAGCCTACGAGCAGTACTTC

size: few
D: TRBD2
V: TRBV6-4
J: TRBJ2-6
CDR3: CASSEGLAASGANVLTF
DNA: TGTGCCAGCAGTGAAGGACTAGCGGCCTCTGGGGCCAACGTCCTGACTTTC

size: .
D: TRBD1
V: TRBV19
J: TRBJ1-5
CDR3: CASRGAHKGNQPQHF
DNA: TGTGCCTCCAGGGGGGCTCACAAAGGGAATCAGCCCCAGCATTTT

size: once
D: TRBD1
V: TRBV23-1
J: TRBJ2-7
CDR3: CASSPDRDLFEQYF
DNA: TGCGCCAGCAGTCCTGACAGGGATTTGTTCGAGCAGTACTTC

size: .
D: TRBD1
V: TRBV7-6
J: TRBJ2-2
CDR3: CASSPGQGDGELFF
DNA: TGTGCCAGCAGCCCGGGACAGGGCGACGGGGAGCTGTTTTTT

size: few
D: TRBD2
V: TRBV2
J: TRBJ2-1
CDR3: CASSAGTSVNNEQFF
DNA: TGTGCCAGCAGTGCCGGGACTAGCGTGAACAATGAGCAGTTCTTC

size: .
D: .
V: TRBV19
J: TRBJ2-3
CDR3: CASSMALLSTDTQYF
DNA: TGTGCCAGTAGTATGGCTTTATTGAGCACAGATACGCAGTATTTT

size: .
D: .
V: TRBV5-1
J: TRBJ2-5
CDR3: CASNKGQETQYF
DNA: TGCGCCAGCAATAAGGGGCAAGAGACCCAGTACTTC

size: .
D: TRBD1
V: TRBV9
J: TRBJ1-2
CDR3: CASGQADGYTF
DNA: TGTGCCAGCGGACAGGCCGATGGCTACACCTTC

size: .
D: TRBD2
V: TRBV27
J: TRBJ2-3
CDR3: CASSLQRGSTDTQYF
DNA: TGTGCCAGCAGCTTACAGCGGGGTAGCACAGATACGCAGTATTTT

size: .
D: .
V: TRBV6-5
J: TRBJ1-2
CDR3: CASSLRGYYGYTF
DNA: TGTGCCAGCAGTTTGCGCGGATACTATGGCTACACCTTC

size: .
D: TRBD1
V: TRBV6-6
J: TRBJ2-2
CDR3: CAIRDRYTGELFF
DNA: TGTGCCATACGGGACAGATACACCGGGGAGCTGTTTTTT

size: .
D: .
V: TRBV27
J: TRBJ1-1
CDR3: CASSLWAKRAVNTEAFF
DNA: TGTGCCAGCAGTTTATGGGCGAAGCGGGCTGTGAACACTGAAGCTTTCTTT

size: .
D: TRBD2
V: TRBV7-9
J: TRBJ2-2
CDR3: CASSFGRGSTGELFF
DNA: TGTGCCAGCAGCTTTGGGAGGGGAAGCACCGGGGAGCTGTTTTTT

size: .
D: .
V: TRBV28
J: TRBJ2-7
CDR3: CASSLDGSPLEQYF
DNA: TGTGCCAGCAGTTTAGACGGGAGCCCCCTGGAGCAGTACTTC

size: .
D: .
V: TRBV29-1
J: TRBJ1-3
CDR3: CSVGESSGNTIYF
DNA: TGCAGCGTTGGCGAAAGCTCTGGAAACACCATATATTTT

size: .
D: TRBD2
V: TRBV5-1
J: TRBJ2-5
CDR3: CASSLGGLAGETQYF
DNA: TGCGCCAGCAGCTTGGGGGGACTAGCGGGGGAGACCCAGTACTTC

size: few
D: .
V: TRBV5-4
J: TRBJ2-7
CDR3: CASSFFGSYEQYF
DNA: TGTGCCAGCAGCTTCTTCGGTTCCTACGAGCAGTACTTC

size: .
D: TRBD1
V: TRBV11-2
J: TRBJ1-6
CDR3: CASSLTGVNSPLHF
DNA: TGTGCCAGCAGCTTGACAGGGGTTAATTCACCCCTCCACTTT